This T cell receptor beta chain was recovered during a study of shared clonotypes between healthy human individuals. Sequenced by immunoSEQ multiplex PCR; TCRdb stores in-frame clones only, minus some. The data contain fewer than 3 million clones, less than 95% of them singletons. The germline CDR1 and CDR2 sequences are SGHTA and FQGNSA. The length of the CDR3 is 12 residues. V was trimmed by 5 bases and J by 7 bases, leaving 8 bases between them. The receptor was isolated from a man younger than 30 in good health. Some clones in this sample may be carry-over from other donors' samples. This chain uses TRBV7-2 with TRBJ1-4; no definite D call. Sequencing used naive CD4+ T cells from PBMCs. Subset here: CD45RA+ positively selected. CDR3 in amino acids: CASSLESEKLFF. CDR3 coding DNA: TGTGCCAGCAGCCTGGAAAGTGAAAAACTGTTTTTT.